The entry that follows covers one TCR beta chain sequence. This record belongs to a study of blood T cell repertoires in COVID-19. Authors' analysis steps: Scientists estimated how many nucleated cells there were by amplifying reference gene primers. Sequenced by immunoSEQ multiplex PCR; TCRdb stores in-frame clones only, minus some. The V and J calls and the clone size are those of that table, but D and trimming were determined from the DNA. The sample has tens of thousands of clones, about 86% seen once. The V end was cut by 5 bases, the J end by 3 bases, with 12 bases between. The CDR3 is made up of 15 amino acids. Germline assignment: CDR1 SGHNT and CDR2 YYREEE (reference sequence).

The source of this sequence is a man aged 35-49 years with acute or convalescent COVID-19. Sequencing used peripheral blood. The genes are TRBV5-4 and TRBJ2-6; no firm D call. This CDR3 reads CASSLKLSGANVLTF. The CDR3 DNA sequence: TGTGCCAGCAGTCTTAAGTTGAGTGGGGCCAACGTCCTGACTTTC.